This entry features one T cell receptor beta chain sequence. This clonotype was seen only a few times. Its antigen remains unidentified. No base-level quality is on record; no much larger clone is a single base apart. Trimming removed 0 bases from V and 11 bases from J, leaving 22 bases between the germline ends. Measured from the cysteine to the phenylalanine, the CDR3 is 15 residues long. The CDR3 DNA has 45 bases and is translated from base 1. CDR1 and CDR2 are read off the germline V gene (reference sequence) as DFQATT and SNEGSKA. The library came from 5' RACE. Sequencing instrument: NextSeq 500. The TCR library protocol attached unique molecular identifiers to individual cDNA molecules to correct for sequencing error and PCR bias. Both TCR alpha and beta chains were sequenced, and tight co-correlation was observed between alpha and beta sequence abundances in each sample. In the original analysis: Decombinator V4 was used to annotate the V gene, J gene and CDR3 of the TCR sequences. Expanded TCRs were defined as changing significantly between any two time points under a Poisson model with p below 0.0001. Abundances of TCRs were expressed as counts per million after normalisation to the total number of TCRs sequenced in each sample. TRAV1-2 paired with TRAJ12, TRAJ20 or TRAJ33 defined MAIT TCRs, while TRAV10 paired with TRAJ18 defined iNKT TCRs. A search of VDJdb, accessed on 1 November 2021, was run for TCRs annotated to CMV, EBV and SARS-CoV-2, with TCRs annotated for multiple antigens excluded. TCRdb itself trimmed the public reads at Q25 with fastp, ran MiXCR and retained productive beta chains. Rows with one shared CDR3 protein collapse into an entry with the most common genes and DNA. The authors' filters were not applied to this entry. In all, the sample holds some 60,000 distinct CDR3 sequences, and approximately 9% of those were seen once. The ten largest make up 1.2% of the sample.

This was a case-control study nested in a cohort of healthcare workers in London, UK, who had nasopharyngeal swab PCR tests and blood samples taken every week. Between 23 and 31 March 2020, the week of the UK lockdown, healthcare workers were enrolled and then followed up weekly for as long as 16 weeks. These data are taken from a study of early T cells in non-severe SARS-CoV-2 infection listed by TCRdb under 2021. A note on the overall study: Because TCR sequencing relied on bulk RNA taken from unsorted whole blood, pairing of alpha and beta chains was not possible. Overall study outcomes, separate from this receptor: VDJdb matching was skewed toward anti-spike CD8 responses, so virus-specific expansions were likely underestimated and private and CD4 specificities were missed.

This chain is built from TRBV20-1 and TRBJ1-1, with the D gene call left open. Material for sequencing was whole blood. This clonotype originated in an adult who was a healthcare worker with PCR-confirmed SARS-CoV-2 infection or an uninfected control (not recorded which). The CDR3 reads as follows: CSAREGVVGSDRAFF. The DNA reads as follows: TGCAGTGCTAGAGAGGGCGTGGTGGGGTCGGATCGGGCTTTCTTT.